The T cell receptor beta chain described here comes from a study of cytomegalovirus exposure and HLA in healthy donors. Study results and caveats: Reportedly, HLA-A and HLA-B alleles of most subjects were accurately predicted from TCR beta.

PCR used 60 Vbeta primers and 13 Jbeta primers. Libraries were prepared by immunoSEQ multiplex PCR; TCRdb keeps only in-frame clonotypes and omits some of them. The sample contains 150,000 to 200,000 clones, around 64% of which appear only once. This CDR3 is built from 14 residues. The trim removed 1 base at V and 8 bases at J, leaving 2 bases unmatched. CDR1 LNHNV and CDR2 YYDKDF come from the germline V gene (reference sequence). For this clone: Its antigen is unidentified.

This sequence was found in a young woman in good health and CMV-seronegative. The sequenced material came from PBMCs. The chain couples TRBV15 to TRBJ2-1; the match to TRBD2 covers 10 bases. The CDR3 DNA reads TGTGCCACCAGCAGAGGCCTAGCGGGAGATGAGCAGTTCTTC. Its translation: CATSRGLAGDEQFF. The full variable domain, completed using reference TRBV15 and TRBJ2-1, is DAMVIQNPRYQVTQFGKPVTLSCSQTLNHNVMYWYQQKSSQAPKLLFHYYDKDFNNEADTPDNFQSRRPNTSFCFLDIRSPGLGDTAMYLCATSRGLAGDEQFFGPGTRLTVL.